This T cell receptor beta chain derives from a study of CD8 T cells in Susac syndrome. From blood CD8+ and CD4+ T cells, TCR beta sequences were generated. The CDR3 is made up of 12 amino acids. CDR1 is SQVTM and CDR2 is ANQGSEA in the germline V gene. Deletions cut 8 bases from V and 0 bases from J, with 10 bases between. After extraction with the RNeasy kit, 0.5 to 1 ug of the RNA was reverse transcribed using random hexamers. In TCRdb, the immunoSEQ multiplex PCR reads were re-called with MiXCR into one record per CDR3 protein. The sample has around 150,000 distinct CDR3 sequences; approximately 95% are singletons.

The rearrangement joins TRBV29-1 to TRBJ1-2, with a possible D match to TRBD1 (6 bases). The receptor was derived from a human donor in good health. The specimen was CD8+ T cells from PBMCs. CDR3 nucleotides: TGCAGCAGTACAGGGTCTAACTATGGCTACACCTTC. As protein: CSSTGSNYGYTF.